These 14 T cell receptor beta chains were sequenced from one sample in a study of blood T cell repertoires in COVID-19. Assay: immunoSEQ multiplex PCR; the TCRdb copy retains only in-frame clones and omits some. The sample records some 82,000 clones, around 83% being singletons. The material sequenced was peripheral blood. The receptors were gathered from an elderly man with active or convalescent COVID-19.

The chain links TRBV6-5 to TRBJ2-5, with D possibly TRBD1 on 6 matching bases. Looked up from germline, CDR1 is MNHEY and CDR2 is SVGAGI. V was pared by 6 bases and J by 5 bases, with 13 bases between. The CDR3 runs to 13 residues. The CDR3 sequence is CASRGEGVETQYF. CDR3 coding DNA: TGTGCCAGCAGAGGAGAGGGGGTCGAGACCCAGTACTTC.

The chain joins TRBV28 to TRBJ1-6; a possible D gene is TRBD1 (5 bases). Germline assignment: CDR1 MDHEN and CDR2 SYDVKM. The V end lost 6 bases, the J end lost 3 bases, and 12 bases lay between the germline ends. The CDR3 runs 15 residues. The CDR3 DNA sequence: TGTGCCAGCAGCCCCGGGGGGTTCTATAATTCACCCCTCCACTTT. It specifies CASSPGGFYNSPLHF.

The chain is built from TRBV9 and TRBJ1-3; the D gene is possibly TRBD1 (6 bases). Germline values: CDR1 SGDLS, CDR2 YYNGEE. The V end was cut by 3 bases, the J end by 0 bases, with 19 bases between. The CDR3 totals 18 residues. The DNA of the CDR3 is TGTGCCAGCAGCGCGAGTTCCGACAGGACCGTCTCTGGAAACACCATATATTTT. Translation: CASSASSDRTVSGNTIYF.

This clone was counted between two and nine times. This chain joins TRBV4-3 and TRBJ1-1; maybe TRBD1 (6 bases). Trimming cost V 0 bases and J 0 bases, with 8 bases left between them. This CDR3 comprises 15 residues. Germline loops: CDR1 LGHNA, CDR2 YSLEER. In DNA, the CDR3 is TGCGCCAGCAGCCAAGATCACAGGGTGAACACTGAAGCTTTCTTT. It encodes CASSQDHRVNTEAFF.

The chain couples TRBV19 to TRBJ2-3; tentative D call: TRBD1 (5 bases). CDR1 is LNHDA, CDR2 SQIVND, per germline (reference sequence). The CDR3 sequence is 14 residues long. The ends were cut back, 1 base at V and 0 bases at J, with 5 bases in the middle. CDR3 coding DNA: TGTGCCAGTAGTATAGGGGGCAGCACAGATACGCAGTATTTT. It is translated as CASSIGGSTDTQYF. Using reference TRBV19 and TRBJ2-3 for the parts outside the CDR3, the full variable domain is DGGITQSPKYLFRKEGQNVTLSCEQNLNHDAMYWYRQDPGQGLRLIYYSQIVNDFQKGDIAEGYSVSREKKESFPLTVTSAQKNPTAFYLCASSIGGSTDTQYFGPGTRLTVL.

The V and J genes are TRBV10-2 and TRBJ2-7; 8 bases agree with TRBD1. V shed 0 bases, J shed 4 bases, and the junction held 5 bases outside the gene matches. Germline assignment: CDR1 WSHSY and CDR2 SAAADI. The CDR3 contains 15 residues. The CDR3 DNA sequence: TGCGCCAGCAGTGAGTCCAGACAGGGGCCTTACGAGCAGTACTTC. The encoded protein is CASSESRQGPYEQYF.

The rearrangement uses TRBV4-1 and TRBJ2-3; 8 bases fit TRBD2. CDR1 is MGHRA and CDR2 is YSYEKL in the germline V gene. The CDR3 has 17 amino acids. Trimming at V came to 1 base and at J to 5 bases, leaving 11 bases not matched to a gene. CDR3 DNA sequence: TGCGCCAGCAGCCAAGGGGCGGGGGGCCCGGGAGTAGATACGCAGTATTTT. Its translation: CASSQGAGGPGVDTQYF.

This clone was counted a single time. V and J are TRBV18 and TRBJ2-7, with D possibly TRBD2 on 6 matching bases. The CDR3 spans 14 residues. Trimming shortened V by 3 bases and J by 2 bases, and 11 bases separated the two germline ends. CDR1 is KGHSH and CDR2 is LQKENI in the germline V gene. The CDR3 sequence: CASSPGRRAYEQYF. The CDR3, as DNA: TGTGCCAGCTCACCGGGCAGGAGGGCCTACGAGCAGTACTTC.

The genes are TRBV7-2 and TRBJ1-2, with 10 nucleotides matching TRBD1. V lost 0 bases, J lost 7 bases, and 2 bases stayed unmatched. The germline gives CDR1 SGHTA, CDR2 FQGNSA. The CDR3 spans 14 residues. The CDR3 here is CASSLAGDRGGYTF. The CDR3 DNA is TGTGCCAGCAGCTTAGCGGGGGACAGGGGTGGCTACACCTTC.

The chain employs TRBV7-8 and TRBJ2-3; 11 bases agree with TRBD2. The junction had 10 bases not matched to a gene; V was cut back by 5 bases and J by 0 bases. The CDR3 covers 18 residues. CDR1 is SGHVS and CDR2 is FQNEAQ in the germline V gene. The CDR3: CASSRERASGGSTDTQYF. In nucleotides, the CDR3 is TGTGCCAGCAGCCGCGAAAGGGCTAGCGGGGGGAGCACAGATACGCAGTATTTT.

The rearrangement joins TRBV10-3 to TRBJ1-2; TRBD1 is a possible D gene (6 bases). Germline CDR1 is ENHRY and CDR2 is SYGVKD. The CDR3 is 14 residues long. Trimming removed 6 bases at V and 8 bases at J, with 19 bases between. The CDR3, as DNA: TGTGCCATCAGGATGTCCACAGGGTCGGGAGGCTACACCTTC. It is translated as CAIRMSTGSGGYTF.

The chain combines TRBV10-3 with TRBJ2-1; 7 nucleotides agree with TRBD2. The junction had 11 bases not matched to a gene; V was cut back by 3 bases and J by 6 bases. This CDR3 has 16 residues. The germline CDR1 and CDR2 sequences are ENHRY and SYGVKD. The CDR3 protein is CAISDPGKRGPNEQFF. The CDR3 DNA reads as TGTGCCATCAGTGACCCCGGAAAGCGGGGTCCCAATGAGCAGTTCTTC.

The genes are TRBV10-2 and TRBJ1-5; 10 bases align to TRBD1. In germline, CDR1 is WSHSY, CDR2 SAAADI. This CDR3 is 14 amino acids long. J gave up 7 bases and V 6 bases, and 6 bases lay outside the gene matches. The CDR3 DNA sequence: TGCGCCAGCAGGGGGACAGGGGCTGCACAGCCCCAGCATTTT. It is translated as CASRGTGAAQPQHF.

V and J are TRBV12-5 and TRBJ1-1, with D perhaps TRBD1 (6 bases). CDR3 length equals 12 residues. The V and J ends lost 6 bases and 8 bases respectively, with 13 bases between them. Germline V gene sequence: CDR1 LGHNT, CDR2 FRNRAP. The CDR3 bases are TGTGCTAGTGGCCTGGAGCAGGGGGAAGCTTTCTTT. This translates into CASGLEQGEAFF. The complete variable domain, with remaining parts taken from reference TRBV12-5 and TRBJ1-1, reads DARVTQTPRHKVTEMGQEVTMRCQPILGHNTVFWYRQTMMQGLELLAYFRNRAPLDDSGMPKDRFSAEMPDATLATLKIQPSEPRDSAVYFCASGLEQGEAFFGQGTRLTVV.